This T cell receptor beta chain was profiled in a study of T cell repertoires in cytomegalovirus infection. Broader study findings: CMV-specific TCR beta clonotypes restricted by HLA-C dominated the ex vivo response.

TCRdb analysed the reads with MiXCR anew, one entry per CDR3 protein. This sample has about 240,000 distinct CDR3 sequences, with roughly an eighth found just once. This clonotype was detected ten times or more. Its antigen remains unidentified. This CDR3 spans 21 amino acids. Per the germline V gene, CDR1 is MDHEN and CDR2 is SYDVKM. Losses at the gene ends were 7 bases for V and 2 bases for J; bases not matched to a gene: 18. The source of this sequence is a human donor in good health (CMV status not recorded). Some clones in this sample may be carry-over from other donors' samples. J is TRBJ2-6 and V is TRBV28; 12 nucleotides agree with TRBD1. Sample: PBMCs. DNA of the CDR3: TGTGCCAGCACCGAGGGAGGGACAGGGGGCATCATGGGAACTGGGGCCAACGTCCTGACTTTC. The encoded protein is CASTEGGTGGIMGTGANVLTF.